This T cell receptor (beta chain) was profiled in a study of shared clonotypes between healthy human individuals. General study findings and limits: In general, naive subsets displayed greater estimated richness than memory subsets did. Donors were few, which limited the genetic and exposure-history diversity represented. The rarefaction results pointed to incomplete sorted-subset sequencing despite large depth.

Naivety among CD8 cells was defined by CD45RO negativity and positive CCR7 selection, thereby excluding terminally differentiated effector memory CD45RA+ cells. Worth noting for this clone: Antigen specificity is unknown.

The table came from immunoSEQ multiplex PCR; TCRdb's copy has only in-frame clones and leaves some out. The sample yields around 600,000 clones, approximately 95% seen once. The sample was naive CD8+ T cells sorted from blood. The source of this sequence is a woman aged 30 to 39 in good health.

CDR3 region: CASSLEGVGHPLGVTEAFF. CDR3 nucleotide sequence: TGTGCCAGCAGCTTAGAGGGCGTTGGACACCCCCTCGGGGTCACTGAAGCTTTCTTT. The V call is TRBV7-9, the J call TRBJ1-1; D is perhaps TRBD1 (5 bases). CDR3 length equals 19 residues. CDR1 and CDR2 (germline): SEHNR, FQNEAQ (reference sequence). Trimming removed 1 base from V and 4 bases from J, with 25 bases in between.